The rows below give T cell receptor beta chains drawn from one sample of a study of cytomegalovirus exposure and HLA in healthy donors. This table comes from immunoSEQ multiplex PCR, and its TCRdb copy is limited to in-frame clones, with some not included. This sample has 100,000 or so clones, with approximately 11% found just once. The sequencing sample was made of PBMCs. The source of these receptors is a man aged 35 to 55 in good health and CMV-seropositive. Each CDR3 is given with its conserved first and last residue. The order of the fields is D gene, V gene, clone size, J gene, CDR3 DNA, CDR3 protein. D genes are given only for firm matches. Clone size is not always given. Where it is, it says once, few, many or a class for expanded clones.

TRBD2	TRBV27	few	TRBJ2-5	TGTGCCAGCACCTCCGGGACTAGGGAGACCCAGTACTTC	CASTSGTRETQYF
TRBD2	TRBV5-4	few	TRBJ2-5	TGTGCCAGCGGCTATAGCGGGAGATCTGAGACCCAGTACTTC	CASGYSGRSETQYF
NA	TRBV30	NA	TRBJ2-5	TGTGCCTGGAGTGGTCTACAAGAGACCCAGTACTTC	CAWSGLQETQYF
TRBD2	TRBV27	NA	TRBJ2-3	TGTGCCAGCAGTTTCCTAGCGGGAGGGACAGATACGCAGTATTTT	CASSFLAGGTDTQYF
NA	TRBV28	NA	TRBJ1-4	TGTGCCAGCAGTTTACGGGGGGCGGCTGAAAAACTGTTTTTT	CASSLRGAAEKLFF
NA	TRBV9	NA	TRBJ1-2	TGTGCCAGCAGCGTAGTTCCCGGCGGCTATGGCTACACCTTC	CASSVVPGGYGYTF
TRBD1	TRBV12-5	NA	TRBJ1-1	TGTGCTAGTGGGACAGGGTTTGGGGCTTTCTTT	CASGTGFGAFF
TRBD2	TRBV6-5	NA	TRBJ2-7	TGTGCCAGCAGTTTCCTTAGCGGGAGCTTCTACGAGCAGTACTTC	CASSFLSGSFYEQYF
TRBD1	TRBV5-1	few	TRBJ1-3	TGCGCCAGCAGCCCCGGGACAGCCGGAAACACCATATATTTT	CASSPGTAGNTIYF
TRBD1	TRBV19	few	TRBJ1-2	TGTGCCAGTAGTCATCCCCCAGGGGGCAATGGCTACACCTTC	CASSHPPGGNGYTF
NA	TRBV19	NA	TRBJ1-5	TGTGCCAGTACCCTCGGGTCAGGAGGGGCCCAGCCCCAGCATTTT	CASTLGSGGAQPQHF
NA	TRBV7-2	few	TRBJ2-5	TGTGCCAGCAGCTTTAGTAGCGGACCGGGAAGAGAGACCCAGTACTTC	CASSFSSGPGRETQYF
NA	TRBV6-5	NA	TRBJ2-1	TGTGCCGGCAGTTACTCGGCTTCGGGGAATGAGCAGTTCTTC	CAGSYSASGNEQFF
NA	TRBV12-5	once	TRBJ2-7	TGTGCTAGTGGTTTGGTACATAGGGGAGGATCCTACGAGCAGTACTTC	CASGLVHRGGSYEQYF
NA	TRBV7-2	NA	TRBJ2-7	TGTGCCAGCAGTTTAGAGAGAGATACCTACGAGCAGTACTTC	CASSLERDTYEQYF